Below, one T cell receptor (beta chain) is given with its context. Antigen: not known. The data stem from a study of cytomegalovirus exposure and HLA in healthy donors. Study conclusions and caveats: The authors later linked a missense DCLRE1C variant to TCR beta V- and J-gene trimming. In vitro data verified three CMV-associated chains as specific for CMV antigens. HLA alleles were associated with 15,000 to 20,000 TCR beta sequences in a later analysis at 0.05 false discovery rate. Rare TCR sequences dominated, though some public TCRs recurred in many donors.

With 60 Vbeta and 13 Jbeta primers, the PCR was carried out. This table comes from immunoSEQ multiplex PCR, and its TCRdb copy is limited to in-frame clones, with some not included. The data show fewer than 120,000 clones, around 80% seen once. The germline V and J ends were trimmed by 0 bases and 2 bases, with 11 bases remaining between them. CDR3 length equals 15 residues. CDR1 is KGHSH and CDR2 is LQKENI in the germline V gene. Sequencing was carried out using PBMCs. This receptor was obtained from a man aged 25-45 years in good health and CMV-seropositive. The chain combines TRBV18 with TRBJ2-7; the D gene is possibly TRBD1 (6 bases). DNA of the CDR3: TGTGCCAGCTCACCACCCGGGACACGAACCTACGAGCAGTACTTC. It codes for CASSPPGTRTYEQYF.